These 25 T cell receptor beta chains were sequenced from one sample in a study of radiotherapy plus CTLA-4 blockade in lung cancer (dated by TCRdb to between 2017 and 2018). Libraries came from the immunoSEQ multiplex PCR assay. In its TCRdb copy, this immuneACCESS table keeps in-frame sequences only and misses some clones. Where compared with another copy, unresolved V genes explain less than half of these, and the others have no known cause. This sample has 35,000 or so clones in its table, and roughly 85% of those were observed once. The ten most abundant clones make up 5.5% to 7% of the sample. The sample in question was peripheral blood, obtained from a patient treated with radiotherapy plus ipilimumab. The receptors shown here come from a human donor with non-small cell lung cancer who had stable disease on radiotherapy plus ipilimumab.

Only a few counts were recorded for this clone. The genes are TRBV4-3 and TRBJ2-2, with TRBD2 identical over 9 bases. The CDR3 covers 16 residues. J gave up 5 bases and V 0 bases, and 4 bases lay outside the gene matches. CDR1 is LGHNA, CDR2 YSLEER, per germline. As DNA, the CDR3 is TGCGCCAGCAGCCAAGACGGACTAGCGCCAACCGGGGAGCTGTTTTTT. Its protein is CASSQDGLAPTGELFF.

This CDR3 is CASSAGQGSSYNEQFF. DNA for the CDR3: TGTGCCAGCAGCGCGGGACAGGGGAGCTCCTACAATGAGCAGTTCTTC. This chain connects TRBV9 to TRBJ2-1, with 10 bases fitting TRBD1. Trimming removed 3 bases from V and 0 bases from J; junction bases left unmatched: 3. This CDR3 spans 16 amino acids. From germline, CDR1 is SGDLS and CDR2 YYNGEE.

This chain uses TRBV11-2 with TRBJ2-4; 9 bases match TRBD1. J lost 7 bases, V lost 5 bases, and 3 bases had no gene match. Germline CDR1 and CDR2: SGHAT and FQNNGV. This CDR3 has 13 residues. CDR3 protein: CASSLGTGNIQYF. The CDR3 DNA reads TGTGCCAGCAGCCTAGGGACAGGGAACATTCAGTACTTC.

The chain links TRBV18 to TRBJ2-1; 10 bases align to TRBD2. CDR1 and CDR2 (germline): KGHSH, LQKENI. The V gene end was trimmed by 0 bases and the J gene end by 4 bases; junction bases not matched to a gene: 6. CDR3 length equals 17 residues. As DNA, the CDR3 is TGTGCCAGCTCACCACCTAGGACTAGCGGTACTTACAATGAGCAGTTCTTC. This codes for CASSPPRTSGTYNEQFF. Using reference TRBV18 and TRBJ2-1 for the parts outside the CDR3, the full variable domain is NAGVMQNPRHLVRRRGQEARLRCSPMKGHSHVYWYRQLPEEGLKFMVYLQKENIIDESGMPKERFSAEFPKEGPSILRIQQVVRGDSAAYFCASSPPRTSGTYNEQFFGPGTRLTVL.

V gene TRBV30 combines with J gene TRBJ2-6; 11 bases map to TRBD2. Trimming at V came to 5 bases and at J to 0 bases, leaving 0 bases not matched to a gene. Germline CDR1 is GTSNPN and CDR2 is SVGIG (reference sequence). The CDR3 extends over 15 amino acids. CDR3 protein: CAWGLAGSGANVLTF. CDR3 coding DNA: TGTGCCTGGGGACTAGCGGGCTCTGGGGCCAACGTCCTGACTTTC.

The sample holds one count of this clone. V gene TRBV27 combines with J gene TRBJ2-2, with D possibly TRBD2 on 6 matching bases. Trimming stripped 3 bases from V and 4 bases from J, with 6 bases between. The CDR3 has 13 residues. Germline CDR1 is MNHEY and CDR2 is SMNVEV (reference sequence). The chain's CDR3 is CASSLGGTGELFF. As DNA, the CDR3 is TGTGCCAGCAGTTTGGGGGGCACCGGGGAGCTGTTTTTT.

The chain joins TRBV25-1 to TRBJ2-5, with TRBD1 matching 7 bases. Germline lookup yields CDR1 MGHDK and CDR2 SYGVNS. V was clipped by 0 bases and J by 5 bases; unmatched bases: 9. The CDR3 is made up of 16 amino acids. The CDR3: CASSEYGWGRGETQYF. DNA of the CDR3: TGTGCCAGCAGTGAATATGGTTGGGGCAGGGGGGAGACCCAGTACTTC.

This chain joins TRBV9 and TRBJ2-7; 7 bases agree with TRBD2. Losses at the gene ends were 4 bases for V and 0 bases for J; bases not matched to a gene: 4. There are 14 residues in the CDR3. CDR1 and CDR2 from the germline V gene are SGDLS and YYNGEE. This CDR3 is CASSPIAGSYEQYF. The CDR3 DNA is TGTGCCAGCAGCCCCATAGCGGGCTCCTACGAGCAGTACTTC.

The chain has TRBV29-1 and TRBJ1-3; D gene unclear. The V gene's germline CDR1 is SQVTM and CDR2 ANQGSEA. Trimming pared 6 bases from V and 1 base from J, leaving 13 bases between. The CDR3 spans 14 residues. The CDR3 DNA follows: TGCAGCGTGTGGGAGGGCCCTTCTGGAAACACCATATATTTT. Residues: CSVWEGPSGNTIYF.

The chain carries TRBV7-8 and TRBJ2-5; TRBD2 aligns across 10 bases. After removal of 2 bases from V and 5 bases from J, the junction contained 11 bases not matched to a gene. Germline CDR1 and CDR2: SGHVS and FQNEAQ. The CDR3 contains 17 residues. CDR3 amino acids: CASSLFSQREGPETQYF. Written as DNA, the CDR3 is TGTGCCAGCAGCTTATTTTCTCAGCGGGAGGGCCCCGAGACCCAGTACTTC.

This clone came up once. The chain uses TRBV10-3 and TRBJ2-5; 8 bases are a match to TRBD1. J gave up 4 bases and V 6 bases, and 4 bases lay outside the gene matches. CDR1 and CDR2 (germline): ENHRY, SYGVKD. The CDR3 covers 13 residues. The chain's CDR3 is CAISQGARETQYF. The CDR3, as DNA: TGTGCCATCAGCCAGGGGGCGCGAGAGACCCAGTACTTC.

This clone was recorded a few times. The rearrangement links TRBV4-1 to TRBJ1-1; 9 bases map to TRBD1. Germline V gene lookup returns CDR1 MGHRA and CDR2 YSYEKL. CDR3 length equals 13 residues. V shed 1 base and J 10 bases; nucleotides not matched to a gene: 4. The CDR3 coding sequence is TGCGCCAGCAGCCAAGTAGGACAGGGGAGAGCTTTCTTT. It encodes CASSQVGQGRAFF.

The V call is TRBV7-3, the J call TRBJ2-1; 13 positions match TRBD2. CDR3 length: 16 amino acids. Germline lookup yields CDR1 SGHTA and CDR2 FQGTGA. Trimming took 5 bases from V and 10 from J; bases not matched to a gene: 11. In DNA form, the CDR3 reads TGTGCCAGCAGCACAGACGGGACTAGCGGGATGGGGGAGCAGTTCTTC. Its protein is CASSTDGTSGMGEQFF.

The chain is built from TRBV6-5 and TRBJ2-1; 8 bases line up with TRBD1. From germline, CDR1 is MNHEY and CDR2 SVGAGI. V shed 5 bases, J shed 9 bases, and the junction held 3 bases outside the gene matches. The CDR3 spans 12 residues. The CDR3 DNA is TGTGCCAGCAGTAGACAGGGGCCTGAGCAGTTCTTC. Its protein product is CASSRQGPEQFF.

This clone appeared once. V and J are TRBV7-2 and TRBJ2-3, with 8 bases identical to TRBD1. Germline V gene sequence: CDR1 SGHTA, CDR2 FQGNSA. The CDR3 covers 15 residues. V gave up 1 base and J gave up 3 bases; unmatched junction bases: 3. The CDR3 loop is CASSLGWTGTDTQYF. DNA of the CDR3: TGTGCCAGCAGCTTAGGCTGGACAGGGACAGATACGCAGTATTTT.

This clone was seen a handful of times. J is TRBJ1-5 and V is TRBV10-3; weak D call: TRBD1 (5 bases). This CDR3 is built from 14 residues. Trimming pared 8 bases from V and 4 bases from J, leaving 15 bases between. Per the germline V gene, CDR1 is ENHRY and CDR2 is SYGVKD. This chain's CDR3 is CAISGGRANQPQHF. The CDR3, as DNA: TGTGCCATCTCGGGGGGAAGGGCGAATCAGCCCCAGCATTTT.

This clone has a handful of counts. This chain joins TRBV4-2 and TRBJ2-7; the match to TRBD1 covers 11 bases. V dropped 3 bases and J dropped 1; count of bases not matched to a gene: 5. Germline V gene data show CDR1 as LGHNA and CDR2 as YNFKEQ. This CDR3 comprises 16 residues. The CDR3 protein is CASSQKGQGGSYEQYF. CDR3 sequence (DNA): TGTGCCAGCAGCCAGAAGGGACAGGGGGGATCCTACGAGCAGTACTTC.

This clone appeared a single time. This rearrangement joins TRBV9 to TRBJ2-1, with 10 bases fitting TRBD2. The CDR3 length is 16 residues. Per germline, CDR1 SGDLS and CDR2 YYNGEE. J was trimmed by 3 bases and V by 2 bases; bases with no gene match: 5. Here the CDR3 DNA reads TGTGCCAGCAGCGTGGATTGGACTAGCGGCTACAATGAGCAGTTCTTC. As protein: CASSVDWTSGYNEQFF.

This clone is a singleton in its sample. This sequence joins TRBV27 and TRBJ2-7, with D perhaps matching TRBD1 (6 bases). This CDR3 is built from 17 residues. V lost 2 bases, J lost 0 bases, and 17 bases lay in between. Germline loops: CDR1 MNHEY, CDR2 SMNVEV (reference sequence). CDR3 sequence reads: CASSLGGRGQGSYEQYF. CDR3 coding DNA: TGTGCCAGCAGTTTAGGGGGCCGCGGGCAGGGCTCCTACGAGCAGTACTTC.

This chain connects TRBV7-2 to TRBJ2-1; 14 positions agree with TRBD2. Germline CDR1 and CDR2: SGHTA and FQGNSA. V lost 3 bases and J lost 7; bases outside the gene matches: 2. The CDR3 spans 15 residues. The CDR3 DNA reads as TGTGCCAGCAGCTTCAGGACTAGCGGGAGGAATGAGCAGTTCTTC. It encodes CASSFRTSGRNEQFF.

The V gene is TRBV10-3, the J gene TRBJ2-1; the match to TRBD2 covers 12 bases. This CDR3 has 17 amino acids. In germline, CDR1 is ENHRY, CDR2 SYGVKD. J lost 6 bases, V lost 3 bases, and 9 bases had no gene match. The DNA of the CDR3 is TGTGCCATCAGTGAAGGGGGCGCGACTAGCGGGAGCAATGAGCAGTTCTTC. It translates to CAISEGGATSGSNEQFF.

The chain couples TRBV9 to TRBJ2-3, with 10 bases that match TRBD2. The trim removed 0 bases at V and 0 bases at J, leaving 1 base unmatched. Looked up from germline, CDR1 is SGDLS and CDR2 is YYNGEE. CDR3 size: 16 residues. CDR3 nucleotides: TGTGCCAGCAGCGTAGGAGCGGGAGGGAGCACAGATACGCAGTATTTT. Translating gives CASSVGAGGSTDTQYF. Based on the CDR3 plus reference TRBV9 and TRBJ2-3, the full variable domain is DSGVTQTPKHLITATGQRVTLRCSPRSGDLSVYWYQQSLDQGLQFLIQYYNGEERAKGNILERFSAQQFPDLHSELNLSSLELGDSALYFCASSVGAGGSTDTQYFGPGTRLTVL.

This chain joins TRBV5-1 and TRBJ2-3; D gene ambiguous. This CDR3 is built from 15 residues. Germline V gene sequence: CDR1 SGHRS, CDR2 YFSETQ. V gave up 4 bases and J gave up 2 bases, with 14 bases separating them. As DNA, the CDR3 is TGCGCCAGCAGCCCCCTAGGAGTAGCCACAGATACGCAGTATTTT. This translates into CASSPLGVATDTQYF. Complete variable domain (other parts from reference TRBV5-1 and TRBJ2-3): KAGVTQTPRYLIKTRGQQVTLSCSPISGHRSVSWYQQTPGQGLQFLFEYFSETQRNKGNFPGRFSGRQFSNSRSEMNVSTLELGDSALYLCASSPLGVATDTQYFGPGTRLTVL.

This clone was observed once. The chain carries TRBV15 and TRBJ2-2, with TRBD2 matching over 7 bases. The CDR3 sequence is 14 residues long. Germline CDR1 LNHNV, CDR2 YYDKDF (reference sequence). V lost 4 bases, J lost 7 bases, and 6 bases stayed unmatched. CDR3 loop: CATSTMGGSGELFF. The CDR3 region has the DNA TGTGCCACCAGCACTATGGGAGGGAGCGGGGAGCTGTTTTTT.

The chain links TRBV9 to TRBJ2-1, with a weak D call TRBD2 (6 bases). This CDR3 spans 13 amino acids. Germline V gene data show CDR1 as SGDLS and CDR2 as YYNGEE. V gave up 4 bases and J gave up 13 bases, with 18 bases separating them. The CDR3 DNA is TGTGCCAGCAGCCCCCGGACGGGAGCGGAACAGTTCTTC. Encoded protein: CASSPRTGAEQFF.